The source of this TCR beta chain is a study of T cell repertoires in cytomegalovirus infection (dated by TCRdb to about 2019). Background on the whole study: The HLA type of each donor mattered for the analysis, because public TCR beta signatures pointed to carriage of CMV infection along with the matching HLA type. What the authors observed across the whole study: In both this cohort and an independent cohort of over 350 donors, the cumulative frequency of public TCR beta family members distinguished carriers of CMV infection plus the relevant HLA type. The ex vivo response was dominated by HLA-C-restricted CMV-specific TCR beta clonotypes, which also provided the single most frequent clonotype in two of eight donors.

V is pared back by 0 bases and J by 9 bases, with 9 bases lying between the germline termini. Inclusive of the bounding cysteine and phenylalanine, the CDR3 is 13 residues long. The retained sequence is limited to the CDR3, 39 bases, with the frame set at the first base. CDR1 MNHNS and CDR2 SASEGT are derived from the germline V gene. The instrument was an Illumina HiSeq 1500. TCRdb's own reprocessing of the public reads used fastp at Q25 and MiXCR and kept productive beta chains. Each CDR3 protein appears once, grouped with its most common genes and DNA. This sample lists 110,000 to 150,000 distinct CDR3 sequences; about 6.5% were detected once. Roughly 18% of the sample comes from the top ten. The table lists this clonotype with many counts. Its antigen is not yet known. No much larger clone is present one base from it, and per-base qualities are unavailable.

What was sequenced was PBMCs. This TCR derives from a human donor in good health (CMV status not recorded). Some clones in this sample may be carry-over from other donors' samples. The V and J segments used are TRBV6-1 and TRBJ2-1; the D gene lacks a confident call. The DNA is as follows: TGTGCCAGCAGTGAAGCGCGCCAGAGTGAGCAGTTCTTC. Its product reads: CASSEARQSEQFF.